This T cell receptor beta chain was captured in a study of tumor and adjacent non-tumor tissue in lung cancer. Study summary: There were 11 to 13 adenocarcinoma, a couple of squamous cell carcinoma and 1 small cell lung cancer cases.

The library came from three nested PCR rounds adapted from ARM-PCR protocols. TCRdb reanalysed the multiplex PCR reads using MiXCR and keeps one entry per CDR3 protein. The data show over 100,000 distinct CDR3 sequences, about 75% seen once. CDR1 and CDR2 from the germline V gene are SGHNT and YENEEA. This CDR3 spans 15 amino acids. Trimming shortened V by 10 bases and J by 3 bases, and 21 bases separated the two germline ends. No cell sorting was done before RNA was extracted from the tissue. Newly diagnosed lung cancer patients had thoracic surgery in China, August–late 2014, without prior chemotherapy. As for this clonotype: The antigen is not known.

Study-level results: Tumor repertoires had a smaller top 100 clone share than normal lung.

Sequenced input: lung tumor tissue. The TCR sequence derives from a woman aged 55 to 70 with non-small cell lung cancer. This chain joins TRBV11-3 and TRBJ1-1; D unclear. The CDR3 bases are TGTGCCAACTGCTTAGATTCGGGGAGAGACACTGAAGCTTTCTTT. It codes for CANCLDSGRDTEAFF.